Following are 18 T cell receptor beta chains from one sample sequenced in a study of blood T cells in healthy people across ages. Sample-barcoded 5' priming and a J-beta primer mix drove a second PCR of about 6 to 12 cycles. TCRdb fed the 5' RACE reads into MiXCR, producing one record per CDR3 protein. The table has 800,000 to 950,000 distinct CDR3 sequences, under 35% seen once. This sample was also put to use in a study of T cells of mothers and their children.

Sequences were obtained from blood. Receptors were obtained from a woman in her 40s in good health.

This clonotype was counted at least ten times. The rearrangement links TRBV20-1 to TRBJ2-7, with TRBD2 matching over 11 bases. Trimming at V came to 4 bases and at J to 7 bases, leaving 9 bases not matched to a gene. From germline, CDR1 is DFQATT and CDR2 SNEGSKA (reference sequence). The CDR3 runs 14 residues. CDR3 amino acids: CSATPPSGGLEQYF. In DNA, the CDR3 is TGCAGTGCTACCCCACCTAGCGGGGGGTTGGAGCAGTACTTC.

The CDR3 DNA sequence: TGTGCCAGCAGGGCATGGAAGGGACAAACGAAGGGCCCAGATACGCAGTATTTT. Its protein is CASRAWKGQTKGPDTQYF. The gene calls are TRBV28 and TRBJ2-3, with a tentative D call TRBD1 (6 bases). Germline CDR1 is MDHEN and CDR2 is SYDVKM. V lost 6 bases and J 4 bases, leaving 26 bases between the germline ends. The CDR3 runs 18 residues.

The genes are TRBV30 and TRBJ2-1; D may be TRBD1 (5 bases). Germline CDR1 reads GTSNPN; CDR2 reads SVGIG (reference sequence). The CDR3 has 16 residues. With 3 bases removed from V and 5 bases from J, the gap between germline ends came to 20 bases. The CDR3 region has the DNA TGTGCCTGGAGATTTTTCGGGCAGGGATACGACAATGAGCAGTTCTTC. As protein: CAWRFFGQGYDNEQFF.

This clonotype was seen more than once but under ten times. V is TRBV20-1 and J is TRBJ2-3; D unresolved. This CDR3 is 12 amino acids long. Trimming removed 3 bases from V and 4 bases from J, with 8 bases in between. Germline values: CDR1 DFQATT, CDR2 SNEGSKA (reference sequence). The CDR3 nucleotides are TGCAGTGCTAGGCCCCGGGCAGATACGCAGTATTTT. Protein: CSARPRADTQYF.

There are many counts of this clonotype. The rearrangement uses TRBV9 and TRBJ1-2; the match to TRBD1 covers 7 bases. The CDR3 runs 13 residues. CDR1 is SGDLS and CDR2 is YYNGEE in the germline V gene. With 3 bases clipped from V and 8 bases from J, the junction kept 7 bases outside the gene matches. The CDR3 bases are TGTGCCAGCAGCGCGGGACAGACAGGGGGCTACACCTTC. It is translated as CASSAGQTGGYTF.

In this sample, this clonotype turned up a few times. The genes are TRBV7-2 and TRBJ1-2, with D unresolved. This CDR3 contains 14 residues. Trimming removed 5 bases at V and 4 bases at J, with 14 bases between. Germline V gene sequence: CDR1 SGHTA, CDR2 FQGNSA. The CDR3 DNA reads as TGTGCCAGCAGCACCGCGGGCGCCTTCTATGGCTACACCTTC. This codes for CASSTAGAFYGYTF. The full variable domain, rest sourced from reference TRBV7-2 and TRBJ1-2, is GAGVSQSPSNKVTEKGKDVELRCDPISGHTALYWYRQSLGQGLEFLIYFQGNSAPDKSGLPSDRFSAERTGGSVSTLTIQRTQQEDSAVYLCASSTAGAFYGYTFGSGTRLTVV.

This chain joins TRBV30 and TRBJ2-2; D unclear. Germline CDR1 is GTSNPN and CDR2 is SVGIG (reference sequence). The length of the CDR3 is 11 residues. V was clipped by 0 bases and J by 6 bases, with 2 bases between them. The CDR3 DNA reads TGTGCCTGGAGTGTCTCCGGGGAGCTGTTTTTT. This gives the protein CAWSVSGELFF.

Here the CDR3 reads CASSPRLPAGGSNEQFF. The CDR3 DNA sequence: TGTGCCAGCAGCCCTAGACTACCAGCGGGGGGGAGTAATGAGCAGTTCTTC. The rearrangement joins TRBV28 to TRBJ2-1, with 10 bases that match TRBD2. J gave up 7 bases and V 6 bases, and 15 bases lay outside the gene matches. CDR1 and CDR2 (germline): MDHEN, SYDVKM. The CDR3 totals 17 residues.

A word on this clonotype: A much larger clone differs by one base, so this may be a read error. The rearrangement uses TRBV6-2 or TRBV6-3 and TRBJ2-1, with D hard to call. CDR1 and CDR2 from the germline V gene are MNHEY and SVGEGT. Trimming pared 8 bases from V and 5 bases from J, leaving 13 bases between. The CDR3 runs 13 residues. The CDR3 region is CASLEQFHNEQFF. Written as DNA, the CDR3 is TGTGCCAGCCTAGAACAGTTCCACAATGAGCAGTTCTTC.

This clonotype occurred many times. The CDR3 sequence is CASRAGRSYNEQFF. CDR3 nucleotide sequence: TGTGCCAGCAGAGCGGGACGCTCCTACAATGAGCAGTTCTTC. V gene TRBV2 combines with J gene TRBJ2-1; 7 nucleotides line up with TRBD2. Unmatched junction bases numbered 2, after V lost 6 bases and J lost 0 bases. The length of the CDR3 is 14 residues. Germline V gives CDR1 SNHLY, CDR2 FYNNEI.

This clonotype has a count of ten or more. This sequence joins TRBV27 and TRBJ2-5, with TRBD2 matching 11 bases. V gave up 5 bases and J gave up 4 bases; unmatched junction bases: 6. This CDR3 region has 15 residues. Germline values: CDR1 MNHEY, CDR2 SMNVEV (reference sequence). CDR3 nucleotides: TGTGCCAGCAGTCCTAGCGGGGGGAGTGGAGAGACCCAGTACTTC. Encoded protein: CASSPSGGSGETQYF.

This chain links TRBV7-9 with TRBJ2-1, with D possibly being TRBD1 (6 bases). CDR3 size: 16 residues. With 1 base removed from V and 2 bases from J, the gap between germline ends came to 12 bases. From germline, CDR1 is SEHNR and CDR2 FQNEAQ (reference sequence). In DNA form, the CDR3 reads TGTGCCAGCAGCTTAGTGGCCAGGGGCACCTACAATGAGCAGTTCTTC. It yields the protein CASSLVARGTYNEQFF.

V and J are TRBV7-2 and TRBJ2-3, with D perhaps matching TRBD1 or TRBD2 (7 bases each). This CDR3 is 12 amino acids long. V lost 10 bases and J lost 4, with 12 bases in between. Germline V lookup: CDR1 SGHTA, CDR2 FQGNSA. CDR3 region: CATQGGPDTQYF. The CDR3 region has the DNA TGTGCCACCCAGGGGGGGCCAGATACGCAGTATTTT.

This chain links TRBV5-1 with TRBJ2-1; 8 bases fit TRBD2. CDR1 and CDR2 (germline): SGHRS, YFSETQ. Unmatched junction bases numbered 7, after V lost 3 bases and J lost 8 bases. This CDR3 has 14 residues. The CDR3 sequence is CASSWGLVSDEQFF. The CDR3 coding sequence is TGCGCCAGCAGCTGGGGACTAGTAAGCGATGAGCAGTTCTTC.

The gene calls are TRBV28 and TRBJ2-7; TRBD1 or TRBD2 may be the D gene (5 bases each). V was clipped by 8 bases and J by 6 bases, with 14 bases between them. CDR3 size: 12 residues. Germline-derived CDR1 and CDR2 are MDHEN and SYDVKM. CDR3 loop: CASPPEGREQYF. The DNA for the CDR3 is TGTGCCAGCCCCCCTGAGGGACGCGAGCAGTACTTC. Complete variable domain (other parts from reference TRBV28 and TRBJ2-7): DVKVTQSSRYLVKRTGEKVFLECVQDMDHENMFWYRQDPGLGLRLIYFSYDVKMKEKGDIPEGYSVSREKKERFSLILESASTNQTSMYLCASPPEGREQYFGPGTRLTVT.

This sequence joins TRBV12-3 or TRBV12-4 and TRBJ2-5; 9 positions agree with TRBD2. This CDR3 has 15 residues. The trim removed 6 bases at V and 4 bases at J, leaving 9 bases unmatched. The CDR3 here is CASRRSGGLRETQYF. The CDR3 coding sequence is TGTGCCAGCAGAAGGAGCGGGGGGCTTCGAGAGACCCAGTACTTC.

The J gene is TRBJ1-1, the V gene TRBV20-1; no clear D gene. Trimming pared 0 bases from V and 6 bases from J, leaving 8 bases between. The CDR3 is 12 amino acids. The germline CDR1 and CDR2 sequences are DFQATT and SNEGSKA (reference sequence). The CDR3 DNA is TGCAGTGCTAGAGAATCCATAGCTGAAGCTTTCTTT. This codes for CSARESIAEAFF.

The sample holds many counts of this clonotype. This chain uses TRBV7-2 with TRBJ2-1; D not certain. The CDR3 length is 11 residues. Trimming removed 4 bases from V and 8 bases from J, with 6 bases in between. Germline V gene sequence: CDR1 SGHTA, CDR2 FQGNSA. CDR3 bases: TGTGCCAGCAGCTCGTACGATGAGCAGTTCTTC. Translating it yields CASSSYDEQFF.